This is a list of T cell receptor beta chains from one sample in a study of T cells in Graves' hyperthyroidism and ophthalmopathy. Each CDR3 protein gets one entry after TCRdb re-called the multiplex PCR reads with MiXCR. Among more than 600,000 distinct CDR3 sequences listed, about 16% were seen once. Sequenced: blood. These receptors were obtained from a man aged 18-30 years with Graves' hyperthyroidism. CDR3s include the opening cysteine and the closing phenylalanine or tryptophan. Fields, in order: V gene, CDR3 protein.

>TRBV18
CASSRFDPSGNTIYF
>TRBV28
CASSAPGTSTDTQYF
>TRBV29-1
CSGGNPNTGELFF
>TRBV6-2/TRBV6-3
CASSTRQGPPRSIQYF
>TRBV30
CAWSGGGGTNIQYF
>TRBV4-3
CASSPDSAGNQPQHF
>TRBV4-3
CASSQDGRGKMNTEAFF
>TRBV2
CASSELASGELFF
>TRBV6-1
CASSLTLGTAKLFF
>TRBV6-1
CASRTPSGLGNYGYTF
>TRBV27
CASSLAPWGGRNEQFF
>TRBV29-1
CSVEGGGLAGSTDTQYF
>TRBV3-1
CASSQGVKTPLHF
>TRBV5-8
CASSVGQGLNQPQHF
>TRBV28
CASSSGQGHNEQFF
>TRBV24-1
CATSESGGPYEQYF
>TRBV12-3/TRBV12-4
CASSLVVLDEQFF
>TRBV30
CAWSDIAREQFF
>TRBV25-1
CASSARARSTDTQYF
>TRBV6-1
CASRRTGARTEAFF
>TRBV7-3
CASSFTANTGELFF
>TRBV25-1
CASSEWGRGRETDTQYF
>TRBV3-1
CASSQDWGANTGELFF
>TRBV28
CASSQPSGRDTEAFF
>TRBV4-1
CASSQIPAGGQDEQYF
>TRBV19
CASSFLPGLAGALYF
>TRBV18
CASSPPVFLAKNIQYF
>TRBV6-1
CASSPQRAGLAKNIQYF
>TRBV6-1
CASRKDKGGTQYF
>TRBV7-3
CASSHSSGTLTDTQYF
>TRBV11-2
CASSPRGRGARETQYF
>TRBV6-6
CASSYGGQGSETQYF
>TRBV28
CASITGLAGYYNEQFF
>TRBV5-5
CASSWRVFGDIQYF
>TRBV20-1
CSARDRGLETQYF
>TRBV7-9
CASSIAGANTQYF
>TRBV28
CASSFSRTGVGNTIYF
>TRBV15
CATSRDGGTSQPQHF
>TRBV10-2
CASSEATGGRQPQHF
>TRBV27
CASRSPGSGGFTGELFF
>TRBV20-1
CSASHPQGRFYEQYF
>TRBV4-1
CASSHDKENTEAFF
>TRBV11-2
CASSPILAGAGRTQYF
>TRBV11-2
CASSLARLAGAAEQYF
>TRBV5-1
CASSNRPGRGGTEAFF
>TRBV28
CASSYLGLAGGMGANVLTF
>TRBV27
CASGGQGLYGYTF
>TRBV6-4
CASSERGESGANVLTF
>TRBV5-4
CASSTPGTFYGYTF
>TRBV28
CASTLLNQPQHF
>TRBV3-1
CASSPAGGSTDTQYF
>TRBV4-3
CASSQVRQGGARPQHF
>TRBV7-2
CASSLAGAGGGNEQYF
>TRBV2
CANPLGRAGGPGEQFF
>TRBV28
CASSFVLAGGQRGNEQFF